This is a list of T cell receptor beta chains from one sample in a study of vaccination and CD4 T cells after COVID-19. TCRdb re-analysed the PCR reads in MiXCR, keeping a single row per CDR3 protein. The repertoire holds more than 15,000 distinct CDR3 sequences, with roughly 50% as singletons. Their specific antigens are unknown. The specimen was cultured CD4+ T cells from blood, collected after SARS-CoV-2 vaccination. The source is a human donor with COVID-19. CDR3s include the opening cysteine and the closing phenylalanine or tryptophan. A D gene is named only where the DNA matches it firmly. Clone size, where shown, is once, few, many, or a class for clones that have expanded.

v_gene	abundance	d_gene	j_gene	CDR3aa	CDR3nt
TRBV5-1	.	.	TRBJ2-3	CASSLETETAYF	TGCGCCAGCTCATTGGAGACAGAGACAGCGTATTTT
TRBV7-2	.	TRBD1	TRBJ1-6	CASSFGQGGTPLHF	TGTGCCAGCAGCTTCGGACAGGGAGGAACACCCCTCCACTTT
TRBV6-1	.	TRBD1	TRBJ1-5	CASSVGTGGFNQPQHF	TGTGCCAGCAGTGTCGGGACAGGGGGATTCAATCAGCCCCAGCATTTT
TRBV5-6	.	TRBD1	TRBJ2-7	CASSLAGTGLNVRFYEQYF	TGTGCCAGCAGCTTGGCCGGGACAGGGTTAAATGTAAGGTTCTACGAGCAGTACTTC
TRBV5-1	.	.	TRBJ1-2	CASSQDSVNYGYTF	TGCGCCAGCAGCCAGGACAGCGTTAACTATGGCTACACCTTC
TRBV7-8	.	.	TRBJ2-7	CASSLVGDRAYEQYF	TGTGCCAGCAGCTTAGTTGGTGACAGAGCCTACGAGCAGTACTTC
TRBV7-2	.	.	TRBJ1-2	CASSGLGVNYGYTF	TGTGCCAGCAGCGGTCTGGGAGTTAACTATGGCTACACCTTC
TRBV6-2/TRBV6-3	.	TRBD2	TRBJ2-1	CASTKAGGPYNEQFF	TGTGCCAGCACCAAAGCGGGGGGGCCTTACAATGAGCAGTTCTTC
TRBV19	once	TRBD1	TRBJ2-2	CASTPPGQGWNTGELFF	TGTGCCAGTACCCCCCCCGGACAGGGCTGGAACACCGGGGAGCTGTTTTTT
TRBV2	.	.	TRBJ2-7	CASIQGGRVGEQYF	TGTGCCAGCATCCAGGGAGGCAGGGTCGGCGAGCAGTACTTC
TRBV30	.	.	TRBJ2-1	CAWSGSGHNKDNEQFF	TGTGCCTGGAGCGGGTCCGGACACAACAAAGACAATGAGCAGTTCTTC
TRBV6-1	.	.	TRBJ1-5	CASSESQAQPQHF	TGTGCCAGCAGTGAATCCCAGGCGCAGCCCCAGCATTTT
TRBV7-9	.	TRBD1	TRBJ1-1	CASSLNPTGDTEAFF	TGTGCCAGCAGCTTAAACCCGACAGGGGACACTGAAGCTTTCTTT
TRBV28	.	.	TRBJ1-6	CASTPQGSTNSPLHF	TGTGCCAGCACTCCTCAGGGCTCCACTAATTCACCCCTCCACTTT
TRBV2	few	TRBD1	TRBJ1-1	CASSERGAGGTEAFF	TGTGCCAGCAGTGAGAGGGGGGCAGGGGGCACTGAAGCTTTCTTT
TRBV5-5	.	.	TRBJ1-2	CASSLRPKNYGYTF	TGTGCCAGCAGCTTGCGTCCTAAGAACTATGGCTACACCTTC
TRBV15	few	.	TRBJ2-2	CATSRGRAGELFF	TGTGCCACCAGCAGAGGCAGGGCCGGGGAGCTGTTTTTT
TRBV6-1	once	.	TRBJ2-3	CASRGAGTDTQYF	TGTGCCAGCAGAGGGGCCGGCACAGATACGCAGTATTTT
TRBV27	.	TRBD1	TRBJ1-5	CASSLGGTGGSQPQHF	TGTGCCAGCAGTTTAGGTGGGACAGGGGGATCTCAGCCCCAGCATTTT
TRBV2	.	.	TRBJ1-2	CASSDLYGYTF	TGTGCCAGCAGTGACCTCTATGGCTACACCTTC
TRBV12-3/TRBV12-4	.	.	TRBJ1-1	CASSFNPGSTEAFF	TGTGCCAGCAGCTTTAACCCAGGGTCCACTGAAGCTTTCTTT
TRBV10-2	.	.	TRBJ2-7	CASRAGNEQYF	TGCGCCAGCAGAGCAGGTAACGAGCAGTACTTC
TRBV7-2	few	.	TRBJ1-6	CASSPPNGIDNSPLHF	TGTGCCAGCAGCCCACCTAATGGCATTGATAATTCACCCCTCCACTTT
TRBV27	.	.	TRBJ2-2	CASSLFGGELFF	TGTGCCAGCAGTTTATTTGGGGGGGAGCTGTTTTTT
TRBV6-4	.	.	TRBJ2-3	CASSYGGTQYF	TGTGCCAGCAGTTATGGGGGTACGCAGTATTTT
TRBV11-3	.	TRBD1	TRBJ2-5	CASSLPLGQGLWTQYF	TGTGCCAGCAGCTTACCACTGGGACAGGGACTATGGACCCAGTACTTC
TRBV7-2	.	.	TRBJ1-2	CASSLAGQIYGYTF	TGTGCCAGCAGCTTAGCGGGACAAATCTATGGCTACACCTTC
TRBV2	.	.	TRBJ1-1	CASSEVPSLSTEAFF	TGTGCCAGCAGTGAAGTTCCAAGTCTAAGCACTGAAGCTTTCTTT
TRBV28	few	TRBD1	TRBJ2-1	CAASTGSNEQFF	TGTGCCGCCTCGACAGGGAGCAATGAGCAGTTCTTC
TRBV11-3	.	.	TRBJ2-2	CASSLGVMAGATNTGELFF	TGTGCCAGCAGCTTGGGAGTGATGGCGGGGGCAACGAACACCGGGGAGCTGTTTTTT
TRBV7-2	few	.	TRBJ1-5	CASSLGRPGQPQHF	TGTGCCAGCAGCTTGGGCAGGCCGGGGCAGCCCCAGCATTTT
TRBV7-6	.	.	TRBJ2-2	CASSFSSGELFF	TGTGCCAGCAGCTTCTCCAGCGGGGAGCTGTTTTTT
TRBV4-3	.	.	TRBJ2-7	CASSQGITGLDYEQYF	TGCGCCAGCAGCCAAGGAATAACAGGGTTGGACTACGAGCAGTACTTC
TRBV5-4	.	.	TRBJ1-1	CASSWPQGEGNTEAFF	TGTGCCAGCAGCTGGCCACAGGGAGAGGGGAACACTGAAGCTTTCTTT
TRBV20-1	.	.	TRBJ1-5	CSASRQDLSNQPQHF	TGCAGTGCTAGTAGACAGGACCTAAGCAATCAGCCCCAGCATTTT
TRBV18	.	.	TRBJ2-7	CASSSNTGTFYEQYF	TGTGCCAGCTCATCAAACACAGGGACCTTCTACGAGCAGTACTTC
TRBV6-5	few	TRBD1	TRBJ1-6	CASSYSKGQGKAPLHF	TGTGCCAGCAGTTACTCGAAGGGACAGGGGAAGGCACCCCTCCACTTT
TRBV3-1	.	.	TRBJ2-2	CASSQDDANTGELFF	TGTGCCAGCAGCCAAGACGACGCGAACACCGGGGAGCTGTTTTTT
TRBV6-2/TRBV6-3	.	.	TRBJ2-3	CASSEQVSWDTQYF	TGTGCCAGCAGTGAACAGGTGTCTTGGGATACGCAGTATTTT
TRBV10-2	.	TRBD1	TRBJ1-5	CASSGQGGNQPQHF	TGCGCCAGCTCTGGACAGGGTGGGAATCAGCCCCAGCATTTT
TRBV20-1	few	.	TRBJ2-7	CSARELYEQYF	TGCAGTGCTAGAGAGCTTTACGAGCAGTACTTC
TRBV6-2/TRBV6-3	.	.	TRBJ1-5	CASSIAGRPSNQPQHF	TGTGCCAGCAGTATCGCGGGACGTCCTAGCAATCAGCCCCAGCATTTT
TRBV2	few	TRBD1	TRBJ1-1	CASSSTGAAEAFF	TGTGCCAGCAGTTCAACAGGGGCAGCTGAAGCTTTCTTT
TRBV6-5	few	TRBD2	TRBJ2-7	CASSYRASGAYEQYF	TGTGCCAGCAGTTACAGGGCTAGCGGGGCCTACGAGCAGTACTTC
TRBV20-1	.	TRBD2	TRBJ2-5	CSAREGLAGGPTQYF	TGCAGTGCTAGAGAGGGACTAGCGGGGGGGCCGACCCAGTACTTC
TRBV29-1	.	TRBD1	TRBJ2-6	CSTLTGSSGANVLTF	TGCAGCACTCTGACAGGGTCGTCTGGGGCCAACGTCCTGACTTTC